Each of the 22 T cell receptor beta chains below was sequenced from the same sample in a study of naive and memory T cell subsets. Four PCR rounds used nested alpha and beta constant region primers plus the SP2 primer. TCRdb analysed the UMI-ligation and nested PCR reads with MiXCR anew, one entry per CDR3 protein. The sample carries about 24,000 distinct CDR3 sequences, roughly 6% recorded once. As to treatment: skin biopsy from PPD injection site in Mantoux-positive individual. The library had UMIs added by 3' ligation of an oligonucleotide to TCR cDNA. Sequenced material: skin, taken from a tuberculin skin test site. Receptors were obtained from an adult in good health.

In its sample, this clonotype was seen many times. The chain combines TRBV3-1 with TRBJ2-7; the D gene could be TRBD1 or TRBD2 (5 bases each). Germline V CDR1 and CDR2: LGHDT, YNNKEL (reference sequence). Trimming left V 4 bases short and J 6 bases short, with 13 bases between. This CDR3 region has 13 residues. The chain's CDR3 is CASSPHSGGEQYF. CDR3 nucleotide sequence: TGTGCCAGCAGCCCCCATTCTGGGGGCGAGCAGTACTTC.

This clonotype was seen more than once but under ten times. The chain recombines TRBV30 with TRBJ1-1; D gene uncertain. CDR3 length: 18 residues. V lost 1 base, J lost 0 bases, and 21 bases lay in between. CDR1 and CDR2 (germline): GTSNPN, SVGIG (reference sequence). The CDR3 DNA reads TGTGCCTGGAGTGCAACGACACTTTTGCGAGCCATGAACACTGAAGCTTTCTTT. Residues: CAWSATTLLRAMNTEAFF.

This clonotype was detected many times. The CDR3 region is CASSRGGNTNEQFF. The CDR3 DNA sequence: TGTGCCAGCAGCCGGGGAGGGAATACCAATGAGCAGTTCTTC. This rearrangement joins TRBV7-9 to TRBJ2-1, with 7 nucleotides matching TRBD2. The CDR3 spans 14 residues. V dropped 5 bases and J dropped 6; count of bases not matched to a gene: 7. Germline CDR1 SEHNR, CDR2 FQNEAQ (reference sequence). The full variable domain, with the rest looked up from reference TRBV7-9 and TRBJ2-1, is DTGVSQNPRHKITKRGQNVTFRCDPISEHNRLYWYRQTLGQGPEFLTYFQNEAQLEKSRLLSDRFSAERPKGSFSTLEIQRTEQGDSAMYLCASSRGGNTNEQFFGPGTRLTVL.

This clonotype was counted at least ten times. The chain is built from TRBV29-1 and TRBJ2-5, with 8 bases identical to TRBD1. V was pared by 6 bases and J by 5 bases, with 20 bases of the junction left unmatched. Per germline, CDR1 SQVTM and CDR2 ANQGSEA. This CDR3 region has 17 residues. The CDR3 coding sequence is TGCAGCGTGGGGGGCCACCTGGACAGGGCCGTAAGGGAGACCCAGTACTTC. Translated, it gives CSVGGHLDRAVRETQYF.

This clonotype showed up just a few times. V usage is TRBV6-2 or TRBV6-3 and J usage is TRBJ1-4, with D hard to call. Germline CDR1 and CDR2: MNHEY and SVGEGT. CDR3 length: 15 residues. Trimming removed 2 bases from V and 2 bases from J, with 9 bases in between. The CDR3: CASSYGQTTNEKLFF. CDR3 nucleotide sequence: TGTGCCAGCAGTTACGGGCAGACGACTAATGAAAAACTGTTTTTT.

CDR3 sequence: CAWSWTVGTEAFF. The DNA for the CDR3 is TGTGCCTGGAGTTGGACAGTGGGGACTGAAGCTTTCTTT. The rearrangement uses TRBV30 and TRBJ1-1; weak D call: TRBD1 (6 bases). CDR3 length: 13 residues. The germline CDR1 and CDR2 sequences are GTSNPN and SVGIG (reference sequence). V was clipped by 2 bases and J by 5 bases, with 12 bases between them.

This clonotype was recorded a few times. This sequence joins TRBV5-6 and TRBJ2-1; 10 bases align to TRBD2. CDR1 and CDR2 (germline): SGHDT, YYEEEE. The CDR3 sequence is 16 residues long. V dropped 1 base and J dropped 2; count of bases not matched to a gene: 3. The CDR3: CASSLSSGRAYNEQFF. CDR3 DNA: TGTGCCAGCAGCTTGAGCAGCGGGAGGGCCTACAATGAGCAGTTCTTC.

This clonotype was detected many times. The chain couples TRBV10-3 to TRBJ1-4, with D perhaps TRBD1 (5 bases). This CDR3 is 16 amino acids long. The V and J ends lost 0 bases and 2 bases respectively, with 10 bases between them. The V gene's germline CDR1 is ENHRY and CDR2 SYGVKD. The CDR3 protein is CAISESGVGTNEKLFF. The DNA for the CDR3 is TGTGCCATCAGTGAGTCAGGGGTCGGGACTAATGAAAAACTGTTTTTT.

This clonotype was counted at least ten times. J is TRBJ2-1 and V is TRBV2, with TRBD2 matching 9 bases. Germline CDR1 is SNHLY and CDR2 is FYNNEI. CDR3 length: 15 residues. V trimming: 1 base; J trimming: 3 bases; junction bases outside the gene matches: 1. In nucleotides, the CDR3 is TGTGCCAGCAGTGAAGTTAGCGGGAGCTACAATGAGCAGTTCTTC. This codes for CASSEVSGSYNEQFF.

This clonotype was seen repeatedly, ten times or more. This chain joins TRBV11-3 and TRBJ2-1; D is perhaps TRBD2 (5 bases). This CDR3 contains 16 residues. Germline assignment: CDR1 SGHNT and CDR2 YENEEA. Trimming removed 5 bases from V and 0 bases from J, with 14 bases in between. This chain's CDR3 is CASSPKDLSSYNEQFF. DNA for the CDR3: TGTGCCAGCAGCCCCAAGGACTTGAGCTCCTACAATGAGCAGTTCTTC.

The chain couples TRBV7-2 to TRBJ1-2; D unresolved. Germline V gene sequence: CDR1 SGHTA, CDR2 FQGNSA. CDR3 length: 16 residues. Between the trimmed V and J ends, which lost 2 bases and 1 base, there was a span of 14 bases. The CDR3 loop is CASSLREAGLNYGYTF. The CDR3, as DNA: TGTGCCAGCAGCTTAAGAGAGGCAGGCCTTAACTATGGCTACACCTTC.

This clonotype was counted ten times or more. The CDR3 nucleotides read TGCGCCAGCAGCCGGGAGGTCGTCCGTGAGCAGTACTTC. Protein sequence: CASSREVVREQYF. V usage is TRBV5-1 and J usage is TRBJ2-7; TRBD2 agrees at 7 bases. The CDR3 runs 13 residues. V lost 4 bases to trimming and J lost 7 bases; unmatched junction nucleotides: 8. CDR1 is SGHRS, CDR2 YFSETQ, per germline.

V gene TRBV11-2 combines with J gene TRBJ1-6; the match to TRBD1 covers 9 bases. The V and J ends lost 4 bases and 7 bases, in that order; junction bases with no gene match: 5. Looked up from germline, CDR1 is SGHAT and CDR2 is FQNNGV. The CDR3 has 15 residues. The CDR3 sequence: CASSSDRGVNSPLHF. For the CDR3, the DNA is TGTGCCAGCAGCTCGGACAGGGGTGTAAATTCACCCCTCCACTTT.

V gene TRBV30 combines with J gene TRBJ1-2; D is unresolved. V shed 4 bases and J shed 2 bases, with 8 bases lying between them. In germline, CDR1 is GTSNPN, CDR2 SVGIG (reference sequence). There are 12 residues in the CDR3. CDR3 DNA: TGTGCCTGGAACCTGGGAAACTATGGCTACACCTTC. Its protein is CAWNLGNYGYTF.

The V call is TRBV20-1, the J call TRBJ1-5; 7 nucleotides align to TRBD1. The length of the CDR3 is 16 residues. Germline CDR1 reads DFQATT; CDR2 reads SNEGSKA (reference sequence). V lost 2 bases to trimming and J lost 0 bases; unmatched junction nucleotides: 7. The CDR3 nucleotides read TGCAGTGCTAGAAAACAGGGGACCTTTAGCAATCAGCCCCAGCATTTT. It encodes CSARKQGTFSNQPQHF.

V is TRBV7-2 and J is TRBJ1-1; no clear D. Trimming shortened V by 2 bases and J by 4 bases, and 20 bases separated the two germline ends. The CDR3 consists of 17 residues. Germline values: CDR1 SGHTA, CDR2 FQGNSA. CDR3 amino acids: CASSLNPHGAAGTEAFF. The CDR3 coding sequence is TGTGCCAGCAGCTTAAATCCGCACGGCGCCGCCGGCACTGAAGCTTTCTTT.

This clonotype was observed at least ten times. The gene calls are TRBV28 and TRBJ2-7; tentative D call: TRBD1 (5 bases). The CDR3 is 12 amino acids. The V gene lost 10 bases and the J gene lost 3 bases, with 13 bases spanning the gap. Germline values: CDR1 MDHEN, CDR2 SYDVKM. Here the CDR3 reads CATTDTYYEQYF. The CDR3 DNA follows: TGTGCCACCACGGACACCTACTACGAGCAGTACTTC.

The sample holds many counts of this clonotype. V usage is TRBV28 and J usage is TRBJ1-5; perhaps TRBD1 as D (5 bases). CDR3 length: 15 residues. The V gene's germline CDR1 is MDHEN and CDR2 SYDVKM. V was cut by 2 bases and J by 2 bases, with 10 bases left in between. The CDR3 here is CASSLPGSRNQPQHF. The CDR3 nucleotides are TGTGCCAGCAGTTTACCAGGGTCCCGCAATCAGCCCCAGCATTTT.

Ten or more counts support this clonotype. The CDR3 nucleotides are TGTGCCTGGAGTAGGGGAACAGATACGCAGTATTTT. Residues: CAWSRGTDTQYF. This chain uses TRBV30 with TRBJ2-3; possible D gene TRBD1, 5 bases. CDR3 length: 12 residues. V was trimmed by 2 bases and J by 3 bases, leaving 6 bases between them. CDR1 is GTSNPN, CDR2 SVGIG, per germline (reference sequence).

This clonotype was counted many times. An end of the junction differs from the germline gene, which may be a read error. This chain connects TRBV7-9 to TRBJ1-1; 10 bases fit TRBD1. The germline V gene has CDR1 SEHNR and CDR2 FQNEAQ (reference sequence). The CDR3 loop spans 12 amino acids. CDR3 loop: CASSLGQGGLEF. The CDR3 DNA reads TGTGCCAGCAGCCTCGGACAGGGGGGCTTAGAATTT.

This clonotype was picked up many times. The chain recombines TRBV9 with TRBJ2-1; TRBD1 might be the D (5 bases). Trimming left V 4 bases short and J 8 bases short, with 13 bases between. The CDR3 is made up of 13 amino acids. CDR1 and CDR2 from the germline V gene are SGDLS and YYNGEE. This CDR3 is CASSSHQGYEQFF. The CDR3 nucleotides are TGTGCCAGCAGCTCACATCAGGGATATGAGCAGTTCTTC. Based on the CDR3 plus reference TRBV9 and TRBJ2-1, the full variable domain is DSGVTQTPKHLITATGQRVTLRCSPRSGDLSVYWYQQSLDQGLQFLIQYYNGEERAKGNILERFSAQQFPDLHSELNLSSLELGDSALYFCASSSHQGYEQFFGPGTRLTVL.

In its sample, this clonotype is medium-sized. The chain joins TRBV4-1 to TRBJ2-7; D may be TRBD2 (6 bases). From germline, CDR1 is MGHRA and CDR2 YSYEKL. Deletions cut 0 bases from V and 3 bases from J, with 15 bases between. The CDR3 is made up of 16 amino acids. CDR3 region: CASSQDLGGTLYEQYF. CDR3 sequence (DNA): TGCGCCAGCAGCCAAGACTTAGGCGGGACCCTCTACGAGCAGTACTTC.